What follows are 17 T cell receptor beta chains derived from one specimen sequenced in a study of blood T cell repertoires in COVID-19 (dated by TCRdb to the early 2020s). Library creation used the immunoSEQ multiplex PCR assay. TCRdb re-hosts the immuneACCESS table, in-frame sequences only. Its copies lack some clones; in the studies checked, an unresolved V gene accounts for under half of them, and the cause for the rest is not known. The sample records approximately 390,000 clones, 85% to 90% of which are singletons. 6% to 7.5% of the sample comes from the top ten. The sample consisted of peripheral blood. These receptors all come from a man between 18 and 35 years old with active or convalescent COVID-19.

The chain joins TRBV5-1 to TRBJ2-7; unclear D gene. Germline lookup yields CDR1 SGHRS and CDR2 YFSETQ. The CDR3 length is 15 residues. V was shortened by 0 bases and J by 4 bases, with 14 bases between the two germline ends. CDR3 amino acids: CASSLAGERSYEQYF. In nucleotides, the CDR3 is TGCGCCAGCAGCTTGGCCGGAGAGAGATCATACGAGCAGTACTTC.

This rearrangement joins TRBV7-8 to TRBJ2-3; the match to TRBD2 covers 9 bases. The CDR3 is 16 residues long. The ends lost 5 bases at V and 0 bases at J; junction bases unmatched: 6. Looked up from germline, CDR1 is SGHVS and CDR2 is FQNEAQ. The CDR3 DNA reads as TGTGCCAGCAGCCAGAGGGGGACTAGCAGCACAGATACGCAGTATTTT. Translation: CASSQRGTSSTDTQYF.

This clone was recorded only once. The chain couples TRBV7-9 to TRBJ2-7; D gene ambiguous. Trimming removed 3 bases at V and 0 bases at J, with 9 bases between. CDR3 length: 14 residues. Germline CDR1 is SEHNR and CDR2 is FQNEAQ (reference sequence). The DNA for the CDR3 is TGTGCCAGCAGCTTTGATCTAGGCTCCTACGAGCAGTACTTC. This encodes CASSFDLGSYEQYF. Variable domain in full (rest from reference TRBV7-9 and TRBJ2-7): DTGVSQNPRHKITKRGQNVTFRCDPISEHNRLYWYRQTLGQGPEFLTYFQNEAQLEKSRLLSDRFSAERPKGSFSTLEIQRTEQGDSAMYLCASSFDLGSYEQYFGPGTRLTVT.

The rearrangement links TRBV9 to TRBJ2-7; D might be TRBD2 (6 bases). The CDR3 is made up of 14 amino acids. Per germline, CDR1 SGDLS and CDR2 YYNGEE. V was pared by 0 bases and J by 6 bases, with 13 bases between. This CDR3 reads CASSVESLGGEQYF. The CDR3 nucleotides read TGTGCCAGCAGCGTAGAGTCGTTGGGGGGCGAGCAGTACTTC. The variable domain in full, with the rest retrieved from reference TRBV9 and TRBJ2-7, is DSGVTQTPKHLITATGQRVTLRCSPRSGDLSVYWYQQSLDQGLQFLIQYYNGEERAKGNILERFSAQQFPDLHSELNLSSLELGDSALYFCASSVESLGGEQYFGPGTRLTVT.

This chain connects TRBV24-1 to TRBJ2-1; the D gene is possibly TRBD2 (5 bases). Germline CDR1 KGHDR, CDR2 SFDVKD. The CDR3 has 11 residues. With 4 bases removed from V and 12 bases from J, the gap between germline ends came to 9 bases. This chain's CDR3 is CATSERGGQFF. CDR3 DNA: TGTGCCACCAGTGAACGGGGTGGGCAGTTCTTC.

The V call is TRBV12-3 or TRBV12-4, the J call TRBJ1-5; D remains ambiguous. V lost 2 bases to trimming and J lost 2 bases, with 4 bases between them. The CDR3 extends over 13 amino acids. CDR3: CASSLSGNQPQHF. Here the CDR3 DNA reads TGTGCCAGCAGTTTATCGGGCAATCAGCCCCAGCATTTT.

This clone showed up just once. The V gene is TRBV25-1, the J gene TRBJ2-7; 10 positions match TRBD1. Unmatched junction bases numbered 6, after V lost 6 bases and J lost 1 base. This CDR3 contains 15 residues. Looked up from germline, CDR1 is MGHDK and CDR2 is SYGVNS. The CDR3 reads CASSGWGQGSYEQYF. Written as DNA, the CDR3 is TGTGCCAGCAGCGGCTGGGGACAGGGGTCCTACGAGCAGTACTTC.

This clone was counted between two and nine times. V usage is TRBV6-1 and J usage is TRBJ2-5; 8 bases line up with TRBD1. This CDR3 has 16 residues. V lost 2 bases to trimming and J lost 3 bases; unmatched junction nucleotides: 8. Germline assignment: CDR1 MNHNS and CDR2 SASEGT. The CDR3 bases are TGTGCCAGCAGTGAATTGATAGGACAGGGCAAAGAGACCCAGTACTTC. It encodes CASSELIGQGKETQYF.

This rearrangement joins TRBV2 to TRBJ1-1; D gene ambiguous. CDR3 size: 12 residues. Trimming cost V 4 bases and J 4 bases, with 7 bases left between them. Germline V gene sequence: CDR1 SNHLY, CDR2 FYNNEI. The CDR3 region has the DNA TGTGCCAGCAGTGTTGGGCCCACTGAAGCTTTCTTT. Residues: CASSVGPTEAFF.

CDR3 loop: CASQPQGAGTGELFF. In DNA, the CDR3 is TGTGCCAGCCAACCCCAGGGGGCCGGCACCGGGGAGCTGTTTTTT. The chain carries TRBV25-1 and TRBJ2-2; 8 nucleotides align to TRBD1. V lost 8 bases, J lost 4 bases, and 9 bases stayed unmatched. CDR1 and CDR2 from the germline V gene are MGHDK and SYGVNS. The CDR3 contains 15 residues. The full variable domain, in which reference TRBV25-1 and TRBJ2-2 provide the parts outside the CDR3, is EADIYQTPRYLVIGTGKKITLECSQTMGHDKMYWYQQDPGMELHLIHYSYGVNSTEKGDLSSESTVSRIRTEHFPLTLESARPSHTSQYLCASQPQGAGTGELFFGEGSRLTVL.

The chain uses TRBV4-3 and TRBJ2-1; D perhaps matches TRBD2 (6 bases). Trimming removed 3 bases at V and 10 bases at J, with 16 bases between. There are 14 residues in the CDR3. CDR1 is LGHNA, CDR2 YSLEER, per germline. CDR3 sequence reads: CASSHSLAYNEQFF. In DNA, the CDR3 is TGCGCCAGCAGCCACTCGCTAGCGTATAACGAGCAGTTCTTC.

As DNA, the CDR3 is TGTGCCAGCAGCTTCGACAGGGGGATTAACTACGAGCAGTACTTC. Protein: CASSFDRGINYEQYF. The J gene is TRBJ2-7, the V gene TRBV7-8, with 9 nucleotides matching TRBD1. There are 15 residues in the CDR3. Germline V gene lookup returns CDR1 SGHVS and CDR2 FQNEAQ. J was trimmed by 3 bases and V by 3 bases; bases with no gene match: 6.

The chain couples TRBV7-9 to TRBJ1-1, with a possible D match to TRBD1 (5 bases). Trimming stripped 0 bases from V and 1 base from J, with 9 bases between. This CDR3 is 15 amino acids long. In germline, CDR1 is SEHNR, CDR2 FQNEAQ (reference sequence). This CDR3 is CASSLARGTNTEAFF. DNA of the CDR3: TGTGCCAGCAGCTTAGCCCGGGGGACGAACACTGAAGCTTTCTTT. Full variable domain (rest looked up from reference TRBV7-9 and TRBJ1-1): DTGVSQNPRHKITKRGQNVTFRCDPISEHNRLYWYRQTLGQGPEFLTYFQNEAQLEKSRLLSDRFSAERPKGSFSTLEIQRTEQGDSAMYLCASSLARGTNTEAFFGQGTRLTVV.

DNA of the CDR3: TGTGCCAGCAGTCAGGACAGGGGGCTGGGGGGGGCCAACGTCCTGACTTTC. It is translated as CASSQDRGLGGANVLTF. The V call is TRBV6-6, the J call TRBJ2-6, with 11 positions matching TRBD1. V lost 5 bases, J lost 4 bases, and 7 bases stayed unmatched. This CDR3 is 17 amino acids long. Per germline, CDR1 MNHNY and CDR2 SVGAGI (reference sequence).

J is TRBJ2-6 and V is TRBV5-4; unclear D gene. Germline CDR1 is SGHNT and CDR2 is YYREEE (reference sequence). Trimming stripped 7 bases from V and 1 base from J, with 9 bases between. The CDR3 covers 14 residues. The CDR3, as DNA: TGTGCCAGCCAGTTATTATCTGGGGCCAACGTCCTGACTTTC. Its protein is CASQLLSGANVLTF.

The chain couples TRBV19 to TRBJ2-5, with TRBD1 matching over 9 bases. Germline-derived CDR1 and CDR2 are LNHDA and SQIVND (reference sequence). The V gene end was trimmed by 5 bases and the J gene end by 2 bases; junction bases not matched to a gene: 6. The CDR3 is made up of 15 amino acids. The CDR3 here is CASSFWTGDQETQYF. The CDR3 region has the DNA TGTGCCAGTAGTTTCTGGACAGGGGATCAAGAGACCCAGTACTTC.

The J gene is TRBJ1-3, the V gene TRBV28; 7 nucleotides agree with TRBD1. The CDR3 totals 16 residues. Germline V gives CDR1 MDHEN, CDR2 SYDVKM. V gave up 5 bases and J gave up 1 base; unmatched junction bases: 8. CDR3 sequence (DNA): TGTGCCAGCAGTATACAGGGGTATCGATCTGGAAACACCATATATTTT. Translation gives CASSIQGYRSGNTIYF.